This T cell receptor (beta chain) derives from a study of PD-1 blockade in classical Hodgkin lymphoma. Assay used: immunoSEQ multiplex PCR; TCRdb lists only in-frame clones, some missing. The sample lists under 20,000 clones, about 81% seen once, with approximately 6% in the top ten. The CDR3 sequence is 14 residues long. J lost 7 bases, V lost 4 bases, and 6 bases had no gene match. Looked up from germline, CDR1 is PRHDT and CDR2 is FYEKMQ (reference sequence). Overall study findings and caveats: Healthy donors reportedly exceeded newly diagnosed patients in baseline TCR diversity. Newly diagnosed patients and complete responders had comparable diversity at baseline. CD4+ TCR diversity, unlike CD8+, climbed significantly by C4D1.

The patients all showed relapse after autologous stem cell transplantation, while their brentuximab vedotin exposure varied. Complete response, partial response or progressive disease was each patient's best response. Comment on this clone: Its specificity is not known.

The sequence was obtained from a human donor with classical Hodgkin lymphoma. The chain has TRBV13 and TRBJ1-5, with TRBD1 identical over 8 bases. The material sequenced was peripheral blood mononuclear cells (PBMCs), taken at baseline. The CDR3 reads CASSSRQGYQPQHF. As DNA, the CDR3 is TGTGCCAGCAGCTCACGACAGGGGTACCAGCCCCAGCATTTT.